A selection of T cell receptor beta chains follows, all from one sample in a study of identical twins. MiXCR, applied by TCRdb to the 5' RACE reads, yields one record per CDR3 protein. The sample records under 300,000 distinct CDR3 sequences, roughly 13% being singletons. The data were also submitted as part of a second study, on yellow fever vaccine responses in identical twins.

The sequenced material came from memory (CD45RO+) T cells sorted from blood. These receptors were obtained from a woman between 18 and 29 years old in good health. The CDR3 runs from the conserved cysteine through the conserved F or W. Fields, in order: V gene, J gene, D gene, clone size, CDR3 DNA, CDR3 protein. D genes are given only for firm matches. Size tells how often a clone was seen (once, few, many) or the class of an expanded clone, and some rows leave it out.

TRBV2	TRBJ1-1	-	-	TGTGCCAGCAGTGAAACCGGGGGGGGTTCGGCTGAAGCTTTCTTT	CASSETGGGSAEAFF
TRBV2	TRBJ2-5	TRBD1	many	TGTGCCAGCAATCTCCTACAGGGGAGGTACTTC	CASNLLQGRYF
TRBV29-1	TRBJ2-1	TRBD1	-	TGCAGCTCGGGACAGGGGAGTGAGCAGTTCTTC	CSSGQGSEQFF
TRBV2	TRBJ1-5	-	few	TGTGCCAGCAAAAGTGTGGTCGCCGATCAGCCCCAGCATTTT	CASKSVVADQPQHF
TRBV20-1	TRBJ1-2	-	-	TGCAGTGCTAGAGACGGGCGAGACTATGGCTACACCTTC	CSARDGRDYGYTF
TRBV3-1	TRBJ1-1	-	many	TGTGCCAGCAGCCTGGGACGTTTGAACACTGAAGCTTTCTTT	CASSLGRLNTEAFF
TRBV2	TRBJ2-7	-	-	TGTGCCAGCAGTGAAACCGGGACACTCTCCTACGAGCAGTACTTC	CASSETGTLSYEQYF
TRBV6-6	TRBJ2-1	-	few	TGTGCCAGCTCGAACAGGGAGCACAATGAGCAGTTCTTC	CASSNREHNEQFF
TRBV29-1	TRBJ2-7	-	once	TGCAGCGTTGAGGAACGGTCTTCCTACGAGCAGTACTTC	CSVEERSSYEQYF
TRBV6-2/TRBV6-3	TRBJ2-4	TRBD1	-	TGTGCCAGCAGTTCAAGGGACAGCCTTGGGGCCAAAAACATTCAGTACTTC	CASSSRDSLGAKNIQYF
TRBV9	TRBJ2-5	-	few	TGTGCCAGCAGCGTAGCTTGGGGCAGCCAAGAGACCCAGTACTTC	CASSVAWGSQETQYF
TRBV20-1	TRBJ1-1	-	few	TGCAGTGCCTTCATGAACACTGAAGCTTTCTTT	CSAFMNTEAFF
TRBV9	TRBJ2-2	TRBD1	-	TGTGCCAGCAAGGGTCAGGGGGTTATCGACGGGGAGCTGTTTTTT	CASKGQGVIDGELFF
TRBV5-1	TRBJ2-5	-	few	TGCGCCAGCAGCACCGGGACATACCAAGAGACCCAGTACTTC	CASSTGTYQETQYF
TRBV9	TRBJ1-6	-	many	TGTGCCAGCAGCGTAGAAGGACATAATTCACCCCTCCACTTT	CASSVEGHNSPLHF
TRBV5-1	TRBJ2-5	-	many	TGCGCCAGCAGCTTGACGGTATTTCTCCAGGAGACCCAGTACTTC	CASSLTVFLQETQYF
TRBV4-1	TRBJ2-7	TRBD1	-	TGCGCCAGCAGCCACCAGACAGGGGGTTCCTACGAGCAGTACTTC	CASSHQTGGSYEQYF
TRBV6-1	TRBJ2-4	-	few	TGTGCCAGCAGTAAAGCCGGGACAAACATTCAGTACTTC	CASSKAGTNIQYF
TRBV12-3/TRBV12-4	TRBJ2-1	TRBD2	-	TGTGCCTTCAGTTTATTAGTCCCGGGACTAGCAGTTTACAATGAGCAGTTCTTC	CAFSLLVPGLAVYNEQFF
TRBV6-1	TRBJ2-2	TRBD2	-	TGTGCCAGCAGTGGACTAGCGGAGGGCGGGGAGCTGTTTTTT	CASSGLAEGGELFF
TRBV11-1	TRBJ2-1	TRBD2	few	TGTGCCAGCAGCTCCCAACCGACTAGCGGGGGGGCGTACAATGAGCAGTTCTTC	CASSSQPTSGGAYNEQFF
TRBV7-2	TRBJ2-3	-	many	TGTGCCAGCAGCTTGTACACAGATACGCAGTATTTT	CASSLYTDTQYF
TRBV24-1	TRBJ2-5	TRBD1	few	TGTGCCACCAGTGATTTAGGGACAGGGTACCAAGAGACCCAGTACTTC	CATSDLGTGYQETQYF
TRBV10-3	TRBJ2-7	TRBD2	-	TGTGCCATCAAAGGGACTAGCGGACTCGAGCAGTACTTC	CAIKGTSGLEQYF
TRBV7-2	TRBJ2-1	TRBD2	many	TGTGCCAGCAGCTTATACGGAGCGGGAGGGGCCTACAATGAGCAGTTCTTC	CASSLYGAGGAYNEQFF
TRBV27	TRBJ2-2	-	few	TGTGCCAGCAGTTTTACCCTCGGGGAGCTGTTTTTT	CASSFTLGELFF
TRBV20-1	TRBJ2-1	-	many	TGCAGTGCTTCCCAAGTATTAGCGGATGAGCAGTTCTTC	CSASQVLADEQFF
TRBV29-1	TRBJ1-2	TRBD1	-	TGCAGCGTTGAACTCCGGGACAGGGCCTATGGCTACACCTTC	CSVELRDRAYGYTF
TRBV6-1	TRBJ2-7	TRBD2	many	TGTGCCAGCAGCGCTCTAGCGGGAGCCCACGAGCAGTACTTC	CASSALAGAHEQYF
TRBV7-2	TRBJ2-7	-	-	TGTGCCAGCAGCTCCACCCCGGGATGGAGGGGCGAGCAGTACTTC	CASSSTPGWRGEQYF
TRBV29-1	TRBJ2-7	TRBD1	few	TGCAGCGTCACTTCGACAGGGGGCCACTACGAGCAGTACTTC	CSVTSTGGHYEQYF